The source of this TCR beta chain is a study of healthy donors' naive CD4 and CD8 T cells. Study-wide results and limits: About 13% of CD4/CD8 propensity variance appeared explained by V, J and CDR3 charge. Bulk sequencing left alpha and beta chains unpaired.

Note on this clonotype: Antigen unknown.

TCR libraries were built from around 0.45 ug of total RNA by linear amplification. MiXCR was run by TCRdb on the reads, yielding one entry per CDR3 protein. Of roughly 200,000 distinct CDR3 sequences listed, 65% to 75% are singletons. This CDR3 has 12 residues. Trimming removed 5 bases from V and 2 bases from J, with 10 bases in between. Germline assignment: CDR1 SQVTM and CDR2 ANQGSEA. The chain links TRBV29-1 to TRBJ2-7; the D gene is possibly TRBD1 (6 bases). This TCR was recovered from a pool of human donors in good health; the sample pools cells from several healthy donors. Specimen: naive CD4+ and CD8+ T cells sorted from blood, pooled from several donors. In DNA, the CDR3 is TGCAGCGTTCAGGGGTCCCCCTACGAGCAGTACTTC. Translating it yields CSVQGSPYEQYF.